The clone carrying this T cell receptor (beta chain) was counted many times. As yet, its antigen is unknown. This entry belongs to a study of molecular identifiers for immune sequencing clone quantification. Study summary: Sequencing covered four of five parts into which replicate RNA from around 20,000 or 100,000 naive CD8 cells was split. Study findings and constraints: Clones exceeding 20 RNA copies carried over 97% of effector molecules but under 1% of naive-cell molecules.

Bulk libraries came from a prior protocol with listed TCR primers. TCRdb fed the PCR reads into MiXCR, producing one record per CDR3 protein. The sample has some 320,000 distinct CDR3 sequences, around a fifth seen once; the top ten hold roughly 0.86%. Sequencing libraries of naive CD8 cells derived from around 20,000 to 1,000,000 sorted cells with 10%, 30% or 50% RNA. The ends were cut back, 9 bases at V and 9 bases at J, with 17 bases in the middle. CDR3 length: 13 amino acids. CDR1 and CDR2 (germline): MDHEN, SYDVKM. The chain is built from TRBV28 and TRBJ1-4; the D gene is possibly TRBD1 (5 bases). Sequencing input: naive CD8+ T cells from blood, with Jurkat cell RNA spiked in. As for subset: FACS-sorted CD8+CD4-CCR7+CD45RA+ naive T cells. This receptor was identified in a human donor in good health. Some libraries in this study had Jurkat cell RNA spiked in. Here the CDR3 DNA reads TGTGCCAGTTCCCCGGGACTTGTCCAAAAACTGTTTTTT. Amino acids: CASSPGLVQKLFF.